This T cell receptor beta chain originates from a study of shared clonotypes between healthy human individuals. Study outcomes and limitations: Relative to memory subsets, naive subsets generally showed larger estimated richness.

This CDR3 is built from 15 residues. Germline-derived CDR1 and CDR2 are SEHNR and FQNEAQ (reference sequence). Trimming took 5 bases from V and 0 from J; bases not matched to a gene: 4. This clone was found once. Its antigen is unidentified. Original processing methods: Sequence data from immunoSEQ were junction-only and lacked quality scores; consequently, filtering differed. Here immunoSEQ multiplex PCR was the method, and the copy in TCRdb shows in-frame clones only, minus some. The V and J calls and clone size are taken from that table; D and trimming were inferred from the DNA. The sample holds 2 million to 2.5 million clones, about 94% seen once. HIV-negative, healthy adults without recent acute infections or vaccinations were the donors. CD45RA+ naive and CD45RA-negative memory subsets were separated from CD4+ cells.

Input material: naive CD4+ T cells sorted from blood. Subset reported: CD45RA+ positively selected. This sequence joins TRBV7-9 and TRBJ2-4; 7 positions agree with TRBD1. The receptor's source is a man between 18 and 35 years old in good health. The CDR3 nucleotides read TGTGCCAGCAGCACGGGACAGTCAGCCAAAAACATTCAGTACTTC. Protein product: CASSTGQSAKNIQYF.